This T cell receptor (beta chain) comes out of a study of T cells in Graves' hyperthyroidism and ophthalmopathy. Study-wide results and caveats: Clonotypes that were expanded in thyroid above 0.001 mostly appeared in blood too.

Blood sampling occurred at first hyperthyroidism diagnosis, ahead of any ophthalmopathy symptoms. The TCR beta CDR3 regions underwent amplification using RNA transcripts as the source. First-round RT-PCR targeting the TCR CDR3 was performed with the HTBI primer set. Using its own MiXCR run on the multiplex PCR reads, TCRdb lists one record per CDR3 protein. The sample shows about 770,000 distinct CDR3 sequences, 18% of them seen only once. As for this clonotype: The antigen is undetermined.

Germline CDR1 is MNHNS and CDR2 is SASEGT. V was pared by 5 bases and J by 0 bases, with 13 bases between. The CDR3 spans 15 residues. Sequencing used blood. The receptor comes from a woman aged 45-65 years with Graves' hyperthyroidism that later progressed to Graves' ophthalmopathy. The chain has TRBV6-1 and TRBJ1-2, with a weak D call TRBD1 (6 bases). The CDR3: CASSPGHLANYGYTF. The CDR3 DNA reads TGTGCCAGCAGTCCGGGACACCTAGCTAACTATGGCTACACCTTC.